The 15 T cell receptor beta chains presented below share a single source sample, sequenced in a study of blood T cell repertoires in COVID-19. Here immunoSEQ multiplex PCR was the method, and the copy in TCRdb shows in-frame clones only, minus some. The data show more than 300,000 clones, around nine tenths seen once. The specimen was PBMCs or T cells enriched from blood (not recorded which). The receptors shown here come from a woman aged 25 to 39 who had been exposed to COVID-19.

The chain carries TRBV5-1 and TRBJ2-5; the D gene is possibly TRBD2 (6 bases). V lost 7 bases and J lost 3, with 16 bases in between. The CDR3 consists of 14 residues. Germline V lookup: CDR1 SGHRS, CDR2 YFSETQ. The chain's CDR3 is CASRAGGMKETQYF. The CDR3, as DNA: TGCGCCAGCCGCGCCGGGGGAATGAAAGAGACCCAGTACTTC.

The V gene is TRBV27, the J gene TRBJ2-7, with D possibly matching TRBD1 (5 bases). CDR3 length equals 16 residues. Per germline, CDR1 MNHEY and CDR2 SMNVEV (reference sequence). With 4 bases removed from V and 4 bases from J, the gap between germline ends came to 20 bases. Here the CDR3 DNA reads TGTGCCAGCAGTTCTTCAGGGTATCCTTCTCCTTACGAGCAGTACTTC. It translates to CASSSSGYPSPYEQYF.

The V call is TRBV29-1, the J call TRBJ1-1, with D maybe TRBD1 (5 bases). Germline loops: CDR1 SQVTM, CDR2 ANQGSEA. Trimming pared 8 bases from V and 1 base from J, leaving 11 bases between. This CDR3 is built from 12 residues. The CDR3 nucleotides read TGCAGCAGCATGGGGGGGAACACTGAAGCTTTCTTT. As protein: CSSMGGNTEAFF. The entire variable domain, with the rest obtained from reference TRBV29-1 and TRBJ1-1, is as follows: SAVISQKPSRDICQRGTSLTIQCQVDSQVTMMFWYRQQPGQSLTLIATANQGSEATYESGFVIDKFPISRPNLTFSTLTVSNMSPEDSSIYLCSSMGGNTEAFFGQGTRLTVV.

The CDR3 DNA follows: TGTGCCAGCAGTGAAGGCTCCCTACTGGATACGCAGTATTTT. It yields the protein CASSEGSLLDTQYF. J is TRBJ2-3 and V is TRBV6-1, with unresolved D. The CDR3 has 14 amino acids. Germline assignment: CDR1 MNHNS and CDR2 SASEGT. V was pared by 1 base and J by 6 bases, with 11 bases between.

On this clone: At one end, the junction sequence differs from germline, possibly due to a read error. This sequence joins TRBV6-2 or TRBV6-3 and TRBJ2-7; 7 nucleotides align to TRBD2. Germline V lookup: CDR1 MNHEY, CDR2 SVGEGT. The CDR3 length is 11 residues. Here the CDR3 DNA reads TGTGCCAGCAGTCCGGGAGGTATAGACATCTTC. It specifies CASSPGGIDIF.

The chain couples TRBV6-5 to TRBJ1-1; D uncertain. Trimming cost V 4 bases and J 6 bases, with 12 bases left between them. The germline gives CDR1 MNHEY, CDR2 SVGAGI. CDR3 size: 13 residues. Here the CDR3 DNA reads TGTGCCAGCAGTTTGAGGGTGTTCGCTGAAGCTTTCTTT. Translation gives CASSLRVFAEAFF.

The chain has TRBV4-1 and TRBJ2-3; 7 bases match TRBD1. Germline lookup yields CDR1 MGHRA and CDR2 YSYEKL. The CDR3 extends over 14 amino acids. Trimming removed 4 bases from V and 2 bases from J; junction bases left unmatched: 3. The CDR3, as DNA: TGCGCCAGCAGCCCCGGGACAGCCACAGATACGCAGTATTTT. This codes for CASSPGTATDTQYF.

The J gene is TRBJ1-2, the V gene TRBV9, with D maybe TRBD1 (6 bases). Germline V gives CDR1 SGDLS, CDR2 YYNGEE. The CDR3 is made up of 15 amino acids. The V and J ends lost 3 bases and 7 bases respectively, with 19 bases between them. The CDR3 bases are TGTGCCAGCAGCGGTGGGACACCTACCCGGGGTGGCTACACCTTC. Translating it yields CASSGGTPTRGGYTF.

The chain is built from TRBV30 and TRBJ2-6; 9 bases align to TRBD1. This CDR3 is built from 17 residues. After removal of 5 bases from V and 0 bases from J, the junction contained 8 bases not matched to a gene. Germline lookup yields CDR1 GTSNPN and CDR2 SVGIG (reference sequence). The CDR3: CAWVSGQGISGANVLTF. CDR3 sequence (DNA): TGTGCCTGGGTCTCTGGACAGGGGATCTCTGGGGCCAACGTCCTGACTTTC. Complete variable domain (other parts from reference TRBV30 and TRBJ2-6): SQTIHQWPATLVQPVGSPLSLECTVEGTSNPNLYWYRQAAGRGLQLLFYSVGIGQISSEVPQNLSASRPQDRQFILSSKKLLLSDSGFYLCAWVSGQGISGANVLTFGAGSRLTVL.

The V gene is TRBV6-5, the J gene TRBJ1-4; TRBD1 matches at 9 bases. The ends lost 6 bases at V and 5 bases at J; junction bases unmatched: 4. The CDR3 covers 14 residues. The germline V gene has CDR1 MNHEY and CDR2 SVGAGI. The CDR3 region has the DNA TGTGCCAGCAGCTTGACAGGGGGAAATGAAAAACTGTTTTTT. Its protein product is CASSLTGGNEKLFF.

The chain employs TRBV10-3 and TRBJ1-5, with D perhaps TRBD1 (6 bases). The V end was cut by 6 bases, the J end by 7 bases, with 13 bases between. The CDR3 sequence is 13 residues long. Germline CDR1 ENHRY, CDR2 SYGVKD. For the CDR3, the DNA is TGTGCCATCAGCGTTGACAGGAGCCAGCCCCAGCATTTT. Encoded protein: CAISVDRSQPQHF.

This clone was found once. At the DNA level, this CDR3 is encoded by other sequences in the same sample as well. This rearrangement joins TRBV2 to TRBJ1-5; 7 positions match TRBD1. V shed 2 bases and J 5 bases; nucleotides not matched to a gene: 6. The length of the CDR3 is 15 residues. Germline V lookup: CDR1 SNHLY, CDR2 FYNNEI. The CDR3 DNA follows: TGTGCCAGCAGTGAATGGACAGGCCGGCATCAGCCCCAGCATTTT. As protein: CASSEWTGRHQPQHF.

The chain carries TRBV2 and TRBJ2-1, with 8 bases matching TRBD1. Per germline, CDR1 SNHLY and CDR2 FYNNEI. Germline trimming cut 5 bases from V and 7 bases from J; bases unmatched to any gene: 13. This CDR3 spans 16 amino acids. The CDR3 DNA sequence: TGTGCCAGCAGTTGGAATCGGGCAGGGGGCCGTAATGAGCAGTTCTTC. It yields the protein CASSWNRAGGRNEQFF.

V gene TRBV5-1 combines with J gene TRBJ2-1; TRBD2 matches 12 bases. CDR1 is SGHRS and CDR2 is YFSETQ in the germline V gene. After removal of 4 bases from V and 5 bases from J, the junction contained 4 bases not matched to a gene. The CDR3 is 15 amino acids. The CDR3 loop reads CASSHRTSGDNEQFF. CDR3 DNA: TGCGCCAGCAGCCATCGGACTAGCGGGGACAATGAGCAGTTCTTC.

A remark on this clone: At one end, the junction sequence differs from germline, possibly due to a read error. The chain is built from TRBV6-1 and TRBJ1-2; TRBD1 agrees at 10 bases. In germline, CDR1 is MNHNS, CDR2 SASEGT. This CDR3 comprises 13 residues. CDR3 sequence (DNA): TGTGCCAGCAGTCAGGACAGGGGGACGATCCTCGCCTTC. This translates into CASSQDRGTILAF.